Presented here are 19 T cell receptor beta chains from one specimen sequenced in a study of blood T cell repertoires in COVID-19. Sequencing was performed with immunoSEQ multiplex PCR; in TCRdb, only in-frame clones are kept and a portion is missing. The table shows around 64,000 clones, with approximately 90% occurring only once. The specimen sequenced was peripheral blood. These receptors were obtained from a human donor in a cohort sampled during active COVID-19.

The V and J genes are TRBV5-1 and TRBJ2-3; D is perhaps TRBD2 (5 bases). Germline values: CDR1 SGHRS, CDR2 YFSETQ. V lost 5 bases and J lost 0, with 13 bases in between. The CDR3 runs 15 residues. The CDR3 DNA reads as TGCGCCAGCAGTGGTGTCGGGAAGAGCACAGATACGCAGTATTTT. Translated, it gives CASSGVGKSTDTQYF.

This clone was counted a few times. This chain uses TRBV25-1 with TRBJ2-2; 11 bases match TRBD2. Germline V CDR1 and CDR2: MGHDK, SYGVNS. There are 16 residues in the CDR3. V shed 8 bases and J 6 bases; nucleotides not matched to a gene: 11. The CDR3 is CASELAGLAGAGELFF. The CDR3 DNA follows: TGTGCCAGCGAACTAGCCGGACTAGCGGGTGCCGGGGAGCTGTTTTTT.

The V gene is TRBV7-3, the J gene TRBJ2-4; no firm D call. The CDR3 spans 14 residues. Trimming stripped 2 bases from V and 6 bases from J, with 11 bases between. Germline V CDR1 and CDR2: SGHTA, FQGTGA. Here the CDR3 DNA reads TGTGCCAGCAGCTTAGGGCACGGTGGAAACATTCAGTACTTC. Its translation: CASSLGHGGNIQYF. The full variable domain, completed using reference TRBV7-3 and TRBJ2-4, is GAGVSQTPSNKVTEKGKYVELRCDPISGHTALYWYRQSLGQGPEFLIYFQGTGAADDSGLPNDRFFAVRPEGSVSTLKIQRTERGDSAVYLCASSLGHGGNIQYFGAGTRLSVL.

This chain uses TRBV11-2 with TRBJ2-7; 12 bases agree with TRBD2. The germline V gene encodes CDR1 SGHAT and CDR2 FQNNGV. This CDR3 is 15 amino acids long. The V segment lost 5 bases and the J segment 4 bases; nucleotides outside the gene matches: 6. DNA for the CDR3: TGTGCCAGCAGCCCCGGACTAGCGGGGCCTTACGAGCAGTACTTC. As protein: CASSPGLAGPYEQYF.

The chain couples TRBV19 to TRBJ1-6; D remains ambiguous. The CDR3 is 15 residues long. The germline gives CDR1 LNHDA, CDR2 SQIVND (reference sequence). Trimming took 8 bases from V and 4 from J, leaving 15 bases between them. The CDR3 nucleotides read TGTGCCAGTCAGGAGGGAAGTGTGTATAATTCACCCCTCCACTTT. This gives the protein CASQEGSVYNSPLHF.

This clone was counted a single time. The chain uses TRBV6-6 and TRBJ2-1, with TRBD1 matching over 9 bases. CDR1 is MNHNY and CDR2 is SVGAGI in the germline V gene (reference sequence). After removal of 4 bases from V and 4 bases from J, the junction contained 2 bases not matched to a gene. The CDR3 runs 14 residues. The CDR3, as DNA: TGTGCCAGCAGTTCCGGGACAGGGTACAATGAGCAGTTCTTC. Residues: CASSSGTGYNEQFF.

The chain carries TRBV29-1 and TRBJ2-3; 8 positions match TRBD1. CDR3 length: 19 amino acids. Per the germline V gene, CDR1 is SQVTM and CDR2 is ANQGSEA. The junction had 14 bases not matched to a gene; V was cut back by 0 bases and J by 0 bases. DNA for the CDR3: TGCAGCGTTGAAGATCTGGACAGGGAAGTCCATCAGAGCACAGATACGCAGTATTTT. Its translation is CSVEDLDREVHQSTDTQYF.

The CDR3 nucleotides read TGTGCCAGCAGCCAAGAAGACAGGGCTTATGGCTACACCTTC. As protein: CASSQEDRAYGYTF. The chain recombines TRBV14 with TRBJ1-2; 7 bases align to TRBD1. CDR3 size: 14 residues. Germline trimming cut 0 bases from V and 5 bases from J; bases unmatched to any gene: 3. Germline V gene sequence: CDR1 SGHDN, CDR2 FVKESK.

This clone was recorded only once. The chain carries TRBV19 and TRBJ2-5; D unresolved. Trimming pared 3 bases from V and 3 bases from J, leaving 11 bases between. CDR3 length equals 14 residues. Germline CDR1 is LNHDA and CDR2 is SQIVND (reference sequence). As DNA, the CDR3 is TGTGCCAGTAGTATCTCGAGGCCCGAAGAGACCCAGTACTTC. It is translated as CASSISRPEETQYF.

The genes are TRBV7-9 and TRBJ1-2, with 8 nucleotides matching TRBD1. Trimming at V came to 5 bases and at J to 6 bases, leaving 5 bases not matched to a gene. Germline V gene data show CDR1 as SEHNR and CDR2 as FQNEAQ (reference sequence). The CDR3 is made up of 13 amino acids. The DNA for the CDR3 is TGTGCCAGCAGCCTGACAGGGGAGGATGGCTACACCTTC. Amino acids: CASSLTGEDGYTF.

The rearrangement joins TRBV3-1 (or the pseudogene TRBV3-2) to TRBJ2-7, with 7 bases that match TRBD2. In germline, CDR1 is LGHDT, CDR2 YNNKEL (reference sequence). The CDR3 spans 15 residues. V was pared by 2 bases and J by 5 bases, with 9 bases of the junction left unmatched. CDR3 residues: CASSQLGGSTNEQYF. The CDR3 DNA reads TGTGCCAGCAGCCAACTAGGCGGGAGCACGAACGAGCAGTACTTC.

The chain recombines TRBV5-1 with TRBJ2-3; 7 positions match TRBD1. CDR1 and CDR2 (germline): SGHRS, YFSETQ. V was clipped by 0 bases and J by 3 bases; unmatched bases: 4. The CDR3 totals 15 residues. The DNA for the CDR3 is TGCGCCAGCAGCTTGGACAGGGGAATGACAGATACGCAGTATTTT. Translating gives CASSLDRGMTDTQYF.

This chain connects TRBV7-2 to TRBJ2-4, with TRBD1 identical over 8 bases. V dropped 4 bases and J dropped 6; count of bases not matched to a gene: 5. This CDR3 has 14 residues. Germline assignment: CDR1 SGHTA and CDR2 FQGNSA. CDR3 sequence: CASSSRQGTNIQYF. Here the CDR3 DNA reads TGTGCCAGCAGCTCCCGACAGGGGACAAACATTCAGTACTTC.

The table lists this clone with a count of one. This sequence joins TRBV5-1 and TRBJ2-6, with TRBD1 identical over 11 bases. In germline, CDR1 is SGHRS, CDR2 YFSETQ. With V trimmed by 6 bases and J by 4 bases, 9 bases remained unmatched. CDR3 length: 17 residues. CDR3 residues: CASNLGQGAGGANVLTF. The DNA for the CDR3 is TGCGCCAGCAATCTCGGACAGGGGGCGGGAGGGGCCAACGTCCTGACTTTC. The full variable domain, with the rest looked up from reference TRBV5-1 and TRBJ2-6, is KAGVTQTPRYLIKTRGQQVTLSCSPISGHRSVSWYQQTPGQGLQFLFEYFSETQRNKGNFPGRFSGRQFSNSRSEMNVSTLELGDSALYLCASNLGQGAGGANVLTFGAGSRLTVL.

The chain recombines TRBV19 with TRBJ2-5; 8 bases are shared with TRBD1. Per germline, CDR1 LNHDA and CDR2 SQIVND (reference sequence). V shed 7 bases, J shed 1 base, and the junction held 8 bases outside the gene matches. The CDR3 extends over 15 amino acids. The CDR3 spells CASNPGGVFQETQYF. The CDR3 coding sequence is TGTGCCAGTAATCCAGGGGGCGTATTCCAAGAGACCCAGTACTTC.

The gene calls are TRBV7-3 and TRBJ2-1, with D perhaps matching TRBD2 (5 bases). Trimming stripped 5 bases from V and 4 bases from J, with 15 bases between. Germline loops: CDR1 SGHTA, CDR2 FQGTGA. This CDR3 is built from 15 residues. CDR3 in amino acids: CASSPGSGGYNEQFF. The CDR3 DNA is TGTGCCAGCAGCCCCGGAAGCGGTGGTTACAATGAGCAGTTCTTC.

V usage is TRBV7-9 and J usage is TRBJ2-7, with D perhaps matching TRBD1 (5 bases). Germline CDR1 reads SEHNR; CDR2 reads FQNEAQ (reference sequence). The CDR3 length is 14 residues. The ends were cut back, 4 bases at V and 1 base at J, with 11 bases in the middle. This chain's CDR3 is CASSSDIGSYEQYF. The CDR3 DNA reads as TGTGCCAGCAGCTCGGACATCGGATCCTACGAGCAGTACTTC.

V gene TRBV28 combines with J gene TRBJ2-7; 10 bases line up with TRBD2. Germline CDR1 and CDR2: MDHEN and SYDVKM. The CDR3 consists of 15 residues. The trim removed 2 bases at V and 3 bases at J, leaving 4 bases unmatched. The chain's CDR3 is CASSLGGTSVYEQYF. The CDR3 nucleotides are TGTGCCAGCAGTTTAGGCGGGACTAGCGTCTACGAGCAGTACTTC.

A word on this clone: The sample holds other DNA sequences that translate to the same CDR3. V and J are TRBV6-5 and TRBJ1-6; D not certain. Trimming pared 7 bases from V and 7 bases from J, leaving 14 bases between. Germline lookup yields CDR1 MNHEY and CDR2 SVGAGI. The CDR3 is 14 residues long. CDR3 in DNA: TGTGCCAGCAACTCTCCCGGCAGGAATTCACCCCTCCACTTT. Its translation: CASNSPGRNSPLHF.